These 2 T cell receptor beta chains were sequenced from one sample in a study of blood T cell repertoires in COVID-19. Libraries were prepared by immunoSEQ multiplex PCR; TCRdb keeps only in-frame clonotypes and omits some of them. Among roughly 270,000 clones, approximately 88% were seen once, and the ten largest hold roughly 9%. The specimen sequenced was peripheral blood. These receptors all stem from a man aged 18 to 29 with active or convalescent COVID-19.

V is TRBV24-1 and J is TRBJ2-5, with 7 bases matching TRBD2. V lost 1 base, J lost 2 bases, and 9 bases stayed unmatched. Germline V CDR1 and CDR2: KGHDR, SFDVKD. The CDR3 totals 17 residues. The CDR3 sequence is CATSDFPGRSGQETQYF. Here the CDR3 DNA reads TGTGCCACCAGTGATTTCCCCGGGAGGTCAGGACAAGAGACCCAGTACTTC.

This chain joins TRBV13 and TRBJ1-6; the D is unclear. The CDR3 loop spans 12 amino acids. Deletions cut 2 bases from V and 7 bases from J, with 3 bases between. Germline V gives CDR1 PRHDT, CDR2 FYEKMQ (reference sequence). CDR3: CASSLQNSPLHF. The CDR3, as DNA: TGTGCCAGCAGCTTACAGAATTCACCCCTCCACTTT.